The 29 T cell receptor beta chains in this list originate from one sample, sequenced in a study of blood T cell repertoires in COVID-19. Some clones are missing from TCRdb's copy, which holds only in-frame ones; the method was immunoSEQ multiplex PCR. The sample yields about 200,000 clones, roughly 88% seen once. Sequencing input: peripheral blood. The receptors were sampled from a human donor in a cohort sampled during active COVID-19.

The chain joins TRBV2 to TRBJ2-4; the match to TRBD2 covers 7 bases. V dropped 5 bases and J dropped 1; count of bases not matched to a gene: 5. The CDR3 consists of 15 residues. CDR1 and CDR2 from the germline V gene are SNHLY and FYNNEI. The CDR3, as DNA: TGTGCCAGCAGTAGGACTAGGGGTGCCAAAAACATTCAGTACTTC. Protein: CASSRTRGAKNIQYF.

The gene calls are TRBV5-1 and TRBJ1-2; D is uncertain. Germline V gene sequence: CDR1 SGHRS, CDR2 YFSETQ. Trimming took 0 bases from V and 6 from J, leaving 12 bases between them. The CDR3 contains 14 residues. DNA of the CDR3: TGCGCCAGCAGCTTGGTGGCAGGATATAATGGCTACACCTTC. It yields the protein CASSLVAGYNGYTF.

This clone has only a few counts. This chain joins TRBV3-1 (or the pseudogene TRBV3-2) and TRBJ2-1; weak D call: TRBD2 (6 bases). V shed 0 bases and J shed 3 bases, with 9 bases lying between them. Germline CDR1 reads LGHDT; CDR2 reads YNNKEL (reference sequence). The CDR3 consists of 15 residues. The CDR3 here is CASSQDPAGYNEQFF. The DNA of the CDR3 is TGTGCCAGCAGCCAAGATCCAGCGGGCTACAATGAGCAGTTCTTC.

This chain links TRBV4-1 with TRBJ1-6; weak D call: TRBD1 (5 bases). V was pared by 5 bases and J by 13 bases, with 18 bases between. The germline CDR1 and CDR2 sequences are MGHRA and YSYEKL. CDR3 length: 14 amino acids. The CDR3: CASSSGGPRLPLHF. CDR3 DNA: TGCGCCAGCAGCTCCGGGGGACCCCGTCTCCCCCTCCACTTT.

The J gene is TRBJ2-3, the V gene TRBV3-1 (or the pseudogene TRBV3-2), with 10 bases lining up with TRBD2. Germline loops: CDR1 LGHDT, CDR2 YNNKEL (reference sequence). CDR3 length: 15 residues. V dropped 3 bases and J dropped 5; count of bases not matched to a gene: 5. The CDR3 sequence: CASSQVAGGQDTQYF. The CDR3 DNA sequence: TGTGCCAGCAGCCAGGTAGCGGGAGGCCAAGATACGCAGTATTTT.

In DNA form, the CDR3 reads TGTGCCAGCAGCCGAACAGGGGAAGGGTGGAATGAGCAGTTCTTC. Amino acids: CASSRTGEGWNEQFF. The chain combines TRBV28 with TRBJ2-1; 7 bases map to TRBD1. Trimming at V came to 6 bases and at J to 7 bases, leaving 12 bases not matched to a gene. The CDR3 is 15 residues long. Germline V gives CDR1 MDHEN, CDR2 SYDVKM.

The rearrangement links TRBV7-2 to TRBJ2-5; 10 nucleotides match TRBD1. This CDR3 has 16 amino acids. The germline V gene has CDR1 SGHTA and CDR2 FQGNSA. J was trimmed by 3 bases and V by 0 bases; bases with no gene match: 4. The CDR3 loop is CASSLAGQGLKETQYF. CDR3 DNA: TGTGCCAGCAGCTTAGCGGGACAGGGGTTGAAAGAGACCCAGTACTTC.

This chain links TRBV5-1 with TRBJ2-7; 7 nucleotides align to TRBD1. The CDR3 runs to 19 residues. V was clipped by 4 bases and J by 0 bases; unmatched bases: 19. Germline-derived CDR1 and CDR2 are SGHRS and YFSETQ. The CDR3 protein is CASSPGTVRRVWSSYEQYF. The CDR3 DNA sequence: TGCGCCAGCAGCCCGGGGACAGTGAGGCGGGTCTGGAGCTCCTACGAGCAGTACTTC.

The V and J genes are TRBV30 and TRBJ2-7, with 7 bases identical to TRBD2. This CDR3 contains 14 residues. The junction had 5 bases not matched to a gene; V was cut back by 2 bases and J by 1 base. Germline V gives CDR1 GTSNPN, CDR2 SVGIG (reference sequence). The CDR3 loop reads CAWSKRGSSYEQYF. CDR3 DNA: TGTGCCTGGAGTAAGCGCGGGAGTTCCTACGAGCAGTACTTC. Looking up the rest from reference TRBV30 and TRBJ2-7 gives the full variable domain: SQTIHQWPATLVQPVGSPLSLECTVEGTSNPNLYWYRQAAGRGLQLLFYSVGIGQISSEVPQNLSASRPQDRQFILSSKKLLLSDSGFYLCAWSKRGSSYEQYFGPGTRLTVT.

The V gene is TRBV28, the J gene TRBJ2-1; 12 positions agree with TRBD1. Trimming cost V 6 bases and J 7 bases; bases outside gene matches: 7. Germline V gene lookup returns CDR1 MDHEN and CDR2 SYDVKM. The CDR3 has 15 residues. The CDR3 is CASRIRDRGQNEQFF. The DNA for the CDR3 is TGTGCCAGCAGGATCCGGGACAGGGGGCAGAATGAGCAGTTCTTC.

V is TRBV18 and J is TRBJ2-3; 8 nucleotides agree with TRBD2. Germline trimming cut 4 bases from V and 3 bases from J; bases unmatched to any gene: 3. The CDR3 is 14 residues long. Germline CDR1 reads KGHSH; CDR2 reads LQKENI. For the CDR3, the DNA is TGTGCCAGCTCACACGGGACTAGTACAGATACGCAGTATTTT. Amino acids: CASSHGTSTDTQYF.

The chain is built from TRBV29-1 and TRBJ2-7; TRBD2 matches 9 bases. Germline loops: CDR1 SQVTM, CDR2 ANQGSEA. V shed 1 base and J 2 bases; nucleotides not matched to a gene: 9. The CDR3 extends over 16 amino acids. CDR3 DNA sequence: TGCAGCGTTGAAGGACTAGCGGAACTTAAGCCCTACGAGCAGTACTTC. Its translation is CSVEGLAELKPYEQYF.

There are a few counts of this clone. This chain connects TRBV27 to TRBJ2-7, with D tentatively TRBD2 (5 bases). The CDR3 contains 13 residues. The germline gives CDR1 MNHEY, CDR2 SMNVEV (reference sequence). Between the trimmed V and J ends, which lost 5 bases and 5 bases, there was a span of 13 bases. The CDR3 bases are TGTGCCAGCAGTACCGGACTGTTGGACGAGCAGTACTTC. Its protein is CASSTGLLDEQYF.

J is TRBJ2-7 and V is TRBV7-2, with 15 bases that match TRBD2. CDR1 and CDR2 (germline): SGHTA, FQGNSA. J was trimmed by 6 bases and V by 2 bases; bases with no gene match: 8. This CDR3 spans 17 amino acids. The CDR3 sequence: CASSLSGLAGGPGEQYF. The CDR3, as DNA: TGTGCCAGCAGCTTATCAGGACTAGCGGGAGGGCCGGGCGAGCAGTACTTC.

The rearrangement uses TRBV9 and TRBJ2-2; TRBD2 matches 11 bases. V lost 2 bases, J lost 4 bases, and 7 bases stayed unmatched. Germline CDR1 is SGDLS and CDR2 is YYNGEE. This CDR3 has 17 residues. CDR3 nucleotides: TGTGCCAGCAGCGTCCCCCTAGCGGGAGGTGCCACCGGGGAGCTGTTTTTT. It codes for CASSVPLAGGATGELFF.

This chain links TRBV6-5 with TRBJ2-7; TRBD1 might be the D (6 bases). Deletions cut 2 bases from V and 0 bases from J, with 14 bases between. This CDR3 is built from 16 residues. Germline loops: CDR1 MNHEY, CDR2 SVGAGI. The CDR3 here is CASSYRVTGSSYEQYF. Here the CDR3 DNA reads TGTGCCAGCAGTTACCGAGTAACAGGGAGCTCCTACGAGCAGTACTTC.

This chain connects TRBV5-1 to TRBJ2-7, with TRBD2 matching 9 bases. V shed 1 base and J 2 bases; nucleotides not matched to a gene: 4. Germline values: CDR1 SGHRS, CDR2 YFSETQ. CDR3 length: 15 residues. The CDR3 sequence is CASSLTSGPPYEQYF. CDR3 bases: TGCGCCAGCAGCTTGACTAGCGGGCCACCCTACGAGCAGTACTTC.

The chain recombines TRBV7-8 with TRBJ2-2, with 13 bases lining up with TRBD2. V lost 8 bases to trimming and J lost 5 bases; unmatched junction nucleotides: 8. CDR1 is SGHVS, CDR2 FQNEAQ, per germline. CDR3 length: 16 residues. CDR3 in DNA: TGTGCCAGCGGCCGGACTAGCGGGAGTAGGACCGGGGAGCTGTTTTTT. As protein: CASGRTSGSRTGELFF.

This clone was observed a handful of times. Written as DNA, the CDR3 is TGCGCCAGCAGCCCGCGGCCCCCGACAGACTCTGGAAACACCATATATTTT. Translating it yields CASSPRPPTDSGNTIYF. V is TRBV5-1 and J is TRBJ1-3; tentatively, D is TRBD1 (5 bases). V lost 4 bases and J 0 bases, leaving 17 bases between the germline ends. Germline-derived CDR1 and CDR2 are SGHRS and YFSETQ. CDR3 size: 17 residues.

This chain joins TRBV27 and TRBJ2-7; 7 bases match TRBD2. The V gene end was trimmed by 2 bases and the J gene end by 2 bases; junction bases not matched to a gene: 3. Germline loops: CDR1 MNHEY, CDR2 SMNVEV (reference sequence). CDR3 length: 14 residues. DNA for the CDR3: TGTGCCAGCAGTTTAGGCGGGGGACCCTACGAGCAGTACTTC. This encodes CASSLGGGPYEQYF.

The chain is built from TRBV19 and TRBJ2-3, with unresolved D. Germline V CDR1 and CDR2: LNHDA, SQIVND (reference sequence). The CDR3 covers 12 residues. The V and J ends lost 3 bases and 2 bases respectively, with 3 bases between them. In DNA, the CDR3 is TGTGCCAGTAGTATTATCACAGATACGCAGTATTTT. It translates to CASSIITDTQYF.

The V gene is TRBV27, the J gene TRBJ2-7; 7 bases align to TRBD1. The CDR3 contains 14 residues. The germline CDR1 and CDR2 sequences are MNHEY and SMNVEV (reference sequence). V trimming: 2 bases; J trimming: 2 bases; junction bases outside the gene matches: 3. In DNA form, the CDR3 reads TGTGCCAGCAGTTTAAGGGACAGCACCTACGAGCAGTACTTC. It translates to CASSLRDSTYEQYF.

The CDR3 protein is CASRRTVQNTEAFF. The CDR3 nucleotides are TGTGCCAGCAGACGGACAGTACAGAACACTGAAGCTTTCTTT. V and J are TRBV6-5 and TRBJ1-1; tentatively, D is TRBD1 (6 bases). The CDR3 consists of 14 residues. V lost 6 bases and J 1 base, leaving 12 bases between the germline ends. Germline V gene lookup returns CDR1 MNHEY and CDR2 SVGAGI.

The rearrangement joins TRBV29-1 to TRBJ2-7; perhaps TRBD2 as D (5 bases). The CDR3 extends over 13 amino acids. Germline CDR1 is SQVTM and CDR2 is ANQGSEA. Trimming left V 7 bases short and J 3 bases short, with 16 bases between. The chain's CDR3 is CSARETEYYEQYF. CDR3 in DNA: TGCAGCGCCCGGGAAACAGAGTACTACGAGCAGTACTTC.

This chain links TRBV10-3 with TRBJ2-7, with TRBD2 identical over 13 bases. Germline CDR1 is ENHRY and CDR2 is SYGVKD. V was clipped by 6 bases and J by 7 bases; unmatched bases: 12. This CDR3 has 16 amino acids. The CDR3 region is CAISQRGTSGMGEQYF. The CDR3 coding sequence is TGTGCCATCAGCCAGAGGGGGACTAGCGGGATGGGAGAGCAGTACTTC.

This chain uses TRBV7-9 with TRBJ2-3, with 9 nucleotides matching TRBD2. V shed 4 bases and J 2 bases; nucleotides not matched to a gene: 10. CDR3 length equals 17 residues. Looked up from germline, CDR1 is SEHNR and CDR2 is FQNEAQ (reference sequence). CDR3 nucleotide sequence: TGTGCCAGCAGCTGGCCTACTAGCGGGCCTTACACAGATACGCAGTATTTT. Translating gives CASSWPTSGPYTDTQYF.

This clone appeared once. The rearrangement joins TRBV21-1 to TRBJ2-2; the table's D call, TRBD1, has no DNA check behind it. TRBV21-1 is a pseudogene segment. The CDR3 is made up of 14 amino acids. DNA for the CDR3: TGTGCCAGCAGCAACCGGGACAGGGCGGGGGAGCTGTTTTTT. Translated, it gives CASSNRDRAGELFF.

This clone came up a few times. The V call is TRBV10-2, the J call TRBJ1-1; 7 nucleotides agree with TRBD1. Losses at the gene ends were 6 bases for V and 4 bases for J; bases not matched to a gene: 5. This CDR3 spans 13 amino acids. Per the germline V gene, CDR1 is WSHSY and CDR2 is SAAADI. The CDR3 sequence is CASRRGLTTEAFF. In DNA, the CDR3 is TGCGCCAGCAGGAGGGGGCTCACCACTGAAGCTTTCTTT.

The chain couples TRBV6-2 or TRBV6-3 to TRBJ1-4; D gene unclear. Trimming took off 4 bases at V and 3 bases at J, with 21 bases between the two ends. The CDR3 loop spans 18 amino acids. CDR1 is MNHEY, CDR2 SVGEGT, per germline. As DNA, the CDR3 is TGTGCCAGCAGTTCACGCGGCGGGCGAGCGGAGTCTAATGAAAAACTGTTTTTT. This encodes CASSSRGGRAESNEKLFF.